These T cell receptor beta chains were read from a single sample in a study of T-cell reconstitution after alpha-beta-depleted transplantation in children. TCRdb re-called the PCR reads through MiXCR, storing one row per CDR3 protein. The table has some 500,000 distinct CDR3 sequences, over 25% seen once. Sample: PBMCs from the stem cell graft donor, taken from the stem cell graft. All receptors come from a human donor who donated a stem cell graft to a child with aplastic anemia. Both conserved end residues are part of each CDR3. The D gene is left open where the match is weak. Only some rows state a clone size, as once, few, many or a class for expanded clones.

v_gene: TRBV30
d_gene: .
abundance: few
j_gene: TRBJ1-4
CDR3aa: CAWSTPAAFYEKLFF
CDR3nt: TGTGCCTGGAGTACCCCGGCGGCCTTTTATGAAAAACTGTTTTTT

v_gene: TRBV10-3
d_gene: .
abundance: .
j_gene: TRBJ1-1
CDR3aa: CAISGRGPLNTEAFF
CDR3nt: TGTGCCATCAGCGGCAGGGGCCCTTTGAACACTGAAGCTTTCTTT

v_gene: TRBV25-1
d_gene: .
abundance: few
j_gene: TRBJ1-6
CDR3aa: CASNDRLNSPLHF
CDR3nt: TGTGCCAGCAATGACAGGTTGAATTCACCCCTCCACTTT

v_gene: TRBV13
d_gene: TRBD2
abundance: .
j_gene: TRBJ2-3
CDR3aa: CASTIWETSGRAKSTDTQYF
CDR3nt: TGTGCCAGCACGATTTGGGAGACTAGCGGGAGGGCCAAGAGTACAGATACGCAGTATTTT

v_gene: TRBV29-1
d_gene: TRBD2
abundance: .
j_gene: TRBJ2-1
CDR3aa: CSVHLAGGYEQFF
CDR3nt: TGCAGCGTCCACCTAGCGGGAGGGTATGAGCAGTTCTTC

v_gene: TRBV5-5
d_gene: .
abundance: .
j_gene: TRBJ1-1
CDR3aa: CASGHDRMNTEAFF
CDR3nt: TGTGCCAGCGGCCACGACCGAATGAACACTGAAGCTTTCTTT

v_gene: TRBV5-1
d_gene: .
abundance: .
j_gene: TRBJ2-3
CDR3aa: CASSLEGHGTNTQYF
CDR3nt: TGCGCCAGCAGCTTGGAGGGCCACGGCACAAATACGCAGTATTTT

v_gene: TRBV20-1
d_gene: TRBD1
abundance: few
j_gene: TRBJ2-3
CDR3aa: CSEGTDTDTQYF
CDR3nt: TGCAGTGAGGGGACAGACACAGATACGCAGTATTTT

v_gene: TRBV24-1
d_gene: TRBD2
abundance: .
j_gene: TRBJ2-1
CDR3aa: CATSESSGRAGDEQFF
CDR3nt: TGTGCCACCAGTGAATCTAGCGGGAGGGCCGGGGATGAGCAGTTCTTC

v_gene: TRBV27
d_gene: TRBD2
abundance: few
j_gene: TRBJ2-5
CDR3aa: CASSLWGGNQETQYF
CDR3nt: TGTGCCAGCAGTTTATGGGGAGGGAACCAAGAGACCCAGTACTTC

v_gene: TRBV18
d_gene: TRBD2
abundance: .
j_gene: TRBJ2-5
CDR3aa: CASSHGTSRQETQYF
CDR3nt: TGTGCCAGCTCACACGGGACTAGCAGACAAGAGACCCAGTACTTC

v_gene: TRBV29-1
d_gene: TRBD2
abundance: .
j_gene: TRBJ2-7
CDR3aa: CSVESGSSYEQYF
CDR3nt: TGCAGCGTTGAGAGCGGGAGCTCCTACGAGCAGTACTTC

v_gene: TRBV11-2
d_gene: TRBD1
abundance: few
j_gene: TRBJ1-4
CDR3aa: CASSRNTGANEKLFF
CDR3nt: TGTGCCAGCAGCCGGAATACAGGGGCTAATGAAAAACTGTTTTTT

v_gene: TRBV5-1
d_gene: .
abundance: .
j_gene: TRBJ2-7
CDR3aa: CASSLVGGRTYEQYF
CDR3nt: TGCGCCAGCAGCTTGGTCGGCGGACGGACCTACGAGCAGTACTTC

v_gene: TRBV9
d_gene: .
abundance: .
j_gene: TRBJ1-1
CDR3aa: CASSALVKDEAFF
CDR3nt: TGTGCCAGCAGCGCCCTCGTAAAGGATGAAGCTTTCTTT

v_gene: TRBV20-1
d_gene: TRBD2
abundance: .
j_gene: TRBJ2-3
CDR3aa: CSARQERPSGMTYTDTQYF
CDR3nt: TGCAGTGCTAGACAGGAACGTCCTAGCGGTATGACTTACACAGATACGCAGTATTTT

v_gene: TRBV6-5
d_gene: TRBD2
abundance: .
j_gene: TRBJ2-1
CDR3aa: CASSSGTSGHNEQFF
CDR3nt: TGTGCCAGCAGCTCCGGGACTAGCGGACACAATGAGCAGTTCTTC

v_gene: TRBV6-5
d_gene: TRBD1
abundance: .
j_gene: TRBJ2-7
CDR3aa: CASSYGTGTYEQYF
CDR3nt: TGTGCCAGCAGTTACGGGACAGGGACCTACGAGCAGTACTTC

v_gene: TRBV4-3
d_gene: TRBD1
abundance: few
j_gene: TRBJ2-2
CDR3aa: CASSPGQVKGELFF
CDR3nt: TGCGCCAGCAGCCCTGGACAGGTTAAGGGGGAGCTGTTTTTT

v_gene: TRBV20-1
d_gene: .
abundance: .
j_gene: TRBJ2-5
CDR3aa: CSARDRRGSPQETQYF
CDR3nt: TGCAGTGCTAGAGATCGCCGGGGGAGCCCCCAAGAGACCCAGTACTTC

v_gene: TRBV19
d_gene: .
abundance: few
j_gene: TRBJ2-1
CDR3aa: CASSMSANEQFF
CDR3nt: TGTGCCAGTAGTATGTCTGCCAATGAGCAGTTCTTC

v_gene: TRBV19
d_gene: .
abundance: .
j_gene: TRBJ2-1
CDR3aa: CASSIQAANYNEQFF
CDR3nt: TGTGCCAGTAGTATTCAAGCGGCGAATTACAATGAGCAGTTCTTC

v_gene: TRBV7-9
d_gene: .
abundance: few
j_gene: TRBJ2-3
CDR3aa: CASSWGTGADTQYF
CDR3nt: TGTGCCAGCAGCTGGGGGACCGGGGCAGATACGCAGTATTTT

v_gene: TRBV12-3/TRBV12-4
d_gene: TRBD2
abundance: .
j_gene: TRBJ2-1
CDR3aa: CASSSRKGLAGTEQFF
CDR3nt: TGTGCCAGCAGTTCCCGAAAGGGACTAGCGGGCACTGAGCAGTTCTTC

v_gene: TRBV6-2/TRBV6-3
d_gene: .
abundance: .
j_gene: TRBJ2-2
CDR3aa: CASSPHRGYDTGELFF
CDR3nt: TGTGCCAGCAGTCCCCATCGGGGGTACGACACCGGGGAGCTGTTTTTT

v_gene: TRBV4-2
d_gene: TRBD1
abundance: few
j_gene: TRBJ2-7
CDR3aa: CASSQDTGQRQYF
CDR3nt: TGTGCCAGCAGCCAAGACACGGGACAGAGACAGTACTTC

v_gene: TRBV9
d_gene: .
abundance: few
j_gene: TRBJ2-3
CDR3aa: CASSVVSGHGSDTQYF
CDR3nt: TGTGCCAGCAGCGTAGTAAGCGGCCATGGGTCAGATACGCAGTATTTT

v_gene: TRBV20-1
d_gene: .
abundance: .
j_gene: TRBJ1-4
CDR3aa: CSAHSRGLDEKLFF
CDR3nt: TGCAGTGCTCACTCCCGGGGATTGGATGAAAAACTGTTTTTT

v_gene: TRBV30
d_gene: .
abundance: few
j_gene: TRBJ2-1
CDR3aa: CAWSVSGLEQFF
CDR3nt: TGTGCCTGGAGTGTGAGCGGCCTGGAGCAGTTCTTC

v_gene: TRBV7-9
d_gene: .
abundance: many
j_gene: TRBJ2-7
CDR3aa: CASSSAVYEQYF
CDR3nt: TGTGCCAGCAGCTCTGCGGTTTACGAGCAGTACTTC

v_gene: TRBV20-1
d_gene: .
abundance: few
j_gene: TRBJ1-2
CDR3aa: CSAPDNYGYTF
CDR3nt: TGCAGTGCGCCAGACAATTATGGCTACACCTTC

v_gene: TRBV6-2/TRBV6-3
d_gene: .
abundance: .
j_gene: TRBJ1-1
CDR3aa: CASSYQGGGTEAFF
CDR3nt: TGTGCCAGCAGTTATCAGGGAGGGGGTACTGAAGCTTTCTTT

v_gene: TRBV20-1
d_gene: .
abundance: .
j_gene: TRBJ2-4
CDR3aa: CSARDLGKGQNIQYF
CDR3nt: TGCAGTGCTAGAGATCTAGGGAAGGGTCAAAACATTCAGTACTTC

v_gene: TRBV4-3
d_gene: TRBD2
abundance: few
j_gene: TRBJ2-2
CDR3aa: CASSQEPSGSTSVRELFF
CDR3nt: TGCGCCAGCAGCCAAGAACCTAGCGGGAGCACGAGTGTAAGGGAGCTGTTTTTT

v_gene: TRBV19
d_gene: .
abundance: .
j_gene: TRBJ2-3
CDR3aa: CASSELGGTDTQYF
CDR3nt: TGTGCCAGTAGTGAGTTGGGTGGCACAGATACGCAGTATTTT

v_gene: TRBV11-2
d_gene: TRBD2
abundance: .
j_gene: TRBJ2-5
CDR3aa: CASSPTGREGPETQYF
CDR3nt: TGTGCCAGCAGCCCGACGGGGCGGGAGGGCCCTGAGACCCAGTACTTC

v_gene: TRBV5-1
d_gene: .
abundance: few
j_gene: TRBJ2-1
CDR3aa: CASSLGGAANEQFF
CDR3nt: TGCGCCAGCAGCTTGGGTGGGGCGGCTAATGAGCAGTTCTTC

v_gene: TRBV29-1
d_gene: .
abundance: few
j_gene: TRBJ1-2
CDR3aa: CSVGATGRGGYTF
CDR3nt: TGCAGCGTTGGGGCTACAGGGAGAGGCGGCTACACCTTC

v_gene: TRBV20-1
d_gene: TRBD2
abundance: .
j_gene: TRBJ2-3
CDR3aa: CSARDVAGGPVGTQYF
CDR3nt: TGCAGTGCTAGAGACGTTGCGGGAGGGCCCGTCGGTACGCAGTATTTT

v_gene: TRBV4-3
d_gene: TRBD1
abundance: once
j_gene: TRBJ1-1
CDR3aa: CASSQFRDRGSLEAFF
CDR3nt: TGCGCCAGCAGCCAATTCCGGGACAGGGGCTCTCTTGAAGCTTTCTTT

v_gene: TRBV9
d_gene: .
abundance: .
j_gene: TRBJ2-2
CDR3aa: CASSPQSNTGELFF
CDR3nt: TGTGCCAGCAGCCCACAGTCTAACACCGGGGAGCTGTTTTTT

v_gene: TRBV7-9
d_gene: .
abundance: .
j_gene: TRBJ1-2
CDR3aa: CASTVGKDSNYGYTF
CDR3nt: TGTGCCAGCACTGTGGGGAAGGATTCTAACTATGGCTACACCTTC

v_gene: TRBV4-3
d_gene: .
abundance: few
j_gene: TRBJ2-3
CDR3aa: CASSQDPADTQYF
CDR3nt: TGCGCCAGCAGCCAAGATCCGGCGGATACGCAGTATTTT

v_gene: TRBV6-1
d_gene: .
abundance: .
j_gene: TRBJ2-6
CDR3aa: CAAGLSSGANVLTF
CDR3nt: TGTGCCGCGGGCCTTAGCTCTGGGGCCAACGTCCTGACTTTC

v_gene: TRBV4-3
d_gene: TRBD2
abundance: .
j_gene: TRBJ2-2
CDR3aa: CASSQSPAREVNTGELFF
CDR3nt: TGCGCCAGCAGCCAAAGCCCGGCGCGGGAGGTAAACACCGGGGAGCTGTTTTTT

v_gene: TRBV11-3
d_gene: .
abundance: few
j_gene: TRBJ2-7
CDR3aa: CASSLDANPTADEQYF
CDR3nt: TGTGCCAGCAGCTTAGATGCGAACCCAACTGCAGACGAGCAGTACTTC

v_gene: TRBV5-6
d_gene: .
abundance: few
j_gene: TRBJ2-6
CDR3aa: CASSDGSSGANVLTF
CDR3nt: TGTGCCAGCAGCGACGGGAGCTCTGGGGCCAACGTCCTGACTTTC